The text below deals with one T cell receptor beta chain. Its specificity is unknown. V lost 6 bases, J lost 2 bases, and 14 bases lay in between. Germline V lookup: CDR1 MDHEN, CDR2 SYDVKM. The CDR3 runs to 14 residues. The data belong to a study of a mutant IDH1 vaccine in newly diagnosed glioma. Regarding time point: week 5, during vaccination. With topical imiquimod, each dose of the vaccine consisted of 300 ug of mutant IDH1 20-mer peptide. The protocol was immunoSEQ multiplex PCR, while the TCRdb copy is restricted to in-frame clones and leaves out a portion. The sample lists just under 80,000 clones; roughly 91% were seen once.

The material sequenced was PBMCs, taken from a glioma patient whose treatment included an IDH1 peptide vaccine. J is TRBJ2-7 and V is TRBV28; D assignment may be TRBD1 or TRBD2 (5 bases each). The TCR comes from a woman between 50 and 59 years old with glioma. The CDR3 is CASSPGPNTYEQYF. The CDR3 DNA sequence: TGTGCCAGCAGCCCGGGACCGAACACCTACGAGCAGTACTTC.